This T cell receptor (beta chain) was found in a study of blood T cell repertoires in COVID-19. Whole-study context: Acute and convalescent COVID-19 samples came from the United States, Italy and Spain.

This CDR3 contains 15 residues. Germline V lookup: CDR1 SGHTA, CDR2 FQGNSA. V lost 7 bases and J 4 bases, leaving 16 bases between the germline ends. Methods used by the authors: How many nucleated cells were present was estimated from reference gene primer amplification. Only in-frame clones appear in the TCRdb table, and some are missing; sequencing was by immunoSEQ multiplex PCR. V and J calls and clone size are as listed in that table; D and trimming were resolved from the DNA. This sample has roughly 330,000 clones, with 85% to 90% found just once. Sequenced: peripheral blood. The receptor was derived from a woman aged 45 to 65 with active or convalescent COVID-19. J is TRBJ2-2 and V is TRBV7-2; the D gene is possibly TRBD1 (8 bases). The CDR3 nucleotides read TGTGCCAGCAACTACAGGGGGGGCGGCACCGGGGAGCTGTTTTTT. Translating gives CASNYRGGGTGELFF.